This is a list of T cell receptor beta chains from one sample in a study of blood T cell repertoires in COVID-19. TCRdb's table, derived via immunoSEQ multiplex PCR, lists solely in-frame clones and lacks some. The sample lists roughly 570,000 clones, 85% to 90% occurring once. Sequencing was performed on peripheral blood. These receptors came from a woman between 45 and 60 years old with COVID-19, enrolled during active disease. Both conserved end residues are part of each CDR3. The order of the fields is D gene, V gene, clone size, J gene, CDR3 protein, CDR3 DNA. D genes are given only for firm matches. Size values are once, few and many counts, or a class for expanded clones, and some rows have none.

>-|TRBV6-5|-|TRBJ1-1
CASRRAGDRAFF
TGTGCCAGCAGACGCGCAGGGGATCGCGCTTTCTTT
>-|TRBV20-1|once|TRBJ1-1
CSAKPGTEAFF
TGCAGTGCAAAACCAGGCACTGAAGCTTTCTTT
>TRBD2|TRBV9|-|TRBJ2-7
CASSSGLAGEYEQYF
TGTGCCAGCAGCTCGGGACTAGCGGGGGAATACGAGCAGTACTTC
>-|TRBV3-1/TRBV3-2|-|TRBJ1-3
CASSQGQAAGNTIYF
TGTGCCAGCAGCCAAGGACAGGCGGCTGGAAACACCATATATTTT
>-|TRBV6-5|-|TRBJ1-6
CASSYTGSPLHF
TGTGCCAGCAGTTATACGGGGTCACCCCTCCACTTT
>-|TRBV19|-|TRBJ2-7
CASLDRSSYEQYF
TGTGCCAGTTTGGACAGATCTTCCTACGAGCAGTACTTC
>-|TRBV7-3|-|TRBJ1-1
CASSTRPQALTGGKNTEAFF
TGTGCCAGCAGCACTCGCCCACAGGCCCTAACTGGGGGGAAGAACACTGAAGCTTTCTTT
>-|TRBV5-4|-|TRBJ1-1
CASSLVPAGRTEAFF
TGTGCCAGCAGCTTGGTTCCGGCAGGGCGGACTGAAGCTTTCTTT
>TRBD2|TRBV5-4|-|TRBJ2-1
CASSLRSGLAGGYNEQFF
TGTGCCAGCAGCTTAAGGAGTGGACTAGCGGGGGGTTACAATGAGCAGTTCTTC
>TRBD1|TRBV14|-|TRBJ1-2
CASNEGGTPEPNYGYTF
TGTGCCAGCAACGAAGGGGGCACTCCTGAGCCTAACTATGGCTACACCTTC
>TRBD2|TRBV6-4|-|TRBJ2-3
CASSDPPSGVEDTQYF
TGTGCCAGCAGTGACCCTCCGAGCGGGGTGGAAGATACGCAGTATTTT
>-|TRBV9|-|TRBJ1-2
CASSVSPNYGYTF
TGTGCCAGCAGCGTCTCTCCTAACTATGGCTACACCTTC
>-|TRBV3-1/TRBV3-2|-|TRBJ1-6
CASSQSYNSPLHF
TGTGCCAGCAGCCAGAGCTATAATTCACCCCTCCACTTT
>TRBD2|TRBV5-1|-|TRBJ2-3
CASSVGGYTDTQYF
TGCGCCAGCAGCGTCGGGGGGTACACAGATACGCAGTATTTT
>TRBD1|TRBV18|-|TRBJ2-2
CASSPETGVTGELFF
TGTGCCAGCTCACCTGAGACAGGGGTGACCGGGGAGCTGTTTTTT
>-|TRBV6-2/TRBV6-3|-|TRBJ2-3
CASSLVGRSTDTQYF
TGTGCCAGCAGTCTAGTAGGCCGCTCCACAGATACGCAGTATTTT